This is a list of T cell receptor beta chains from one sample in a study of shared clonotypes between healthy human individuals. Clones were read by immunoSEQ multiplex PCR, and TCRdb kept only the in-frame ones, dropping some. This sample carries a few hundred thousand clones, about 96% of them seen once, and the ten largest clones take approximately 0.057%. The sequencing input was naive CD4+ T cells sorted from blood. The source is a woman aged 25 to 45 in good health. Each CDR3 is given with its conserved first and last residue.

CDR3 length | J gene | V gene | CDR3 protein
20 | TRBJ1-1 | TRBV18 | CASSPNSMVGTGIRGTEAFF
13 | TRBJ2-2 | TRBV5-1 | CASSFRVTGELFF
16 | TRBJ2-1 | TRBV7-2 | CASSPPGKRGYNEQFF
13 | TRBJ2-5 | TRBV5-1 | CASKQGPGETQYF
12 | TRBJ2-7 | TRBV7-9 | CASSPAFDEQYF
15 | TRBJ2-2 | TRBV28 | CASSFFATGTGELFF
15 | TRBJ2-7 | TRBV10-2 | CASSPPGTGTYEQYF
14 | TRBJ2-1 | TRBV28 | CASFSGGTYNEQFF
15 | TRBJ1-5 | TRBV28 | CATSLRRNSNQPQHF
15 | TRBJ2-3 | TRBV9 | CASSVATARTDTQYF
17 | TRBJ2-7 | TRBV7-2 | CASSLFSAGTGGYEQYF
16 | TRBJ2-6 | TRBV5-5 | CASSPTGHSGANVLTF
15 | TRBJ2-7 | TRBV28 | CASGLETSGNHEQYF
12 | TRBJ2-7 | TRBV6-1 | CASRDGSYEQYF
16 | TRBJ2-1 | TRBV7-9 | CASSRTSGSVNNEQFF
16 | TRBJ1-5 | TRBV2 | CASRPRGEGAYQPQHF
13 | TRBJ1-1 | TRBV7-6 | CASSLTENTEAFF
14 | TRBJ2-7 | TRBV28 | CASTTGTGTYEQYF
13 | TRBJ1-1 | TRBV19 | CASSKDRGTEAFF
13 | TRBJ2-2 | TRBV28 | CASTLRQAGELFF